A single sample is the source of the 6 T cell receptor beta chains below, sequenced in a study of beta chain features in type 1 diabetes. Reverse transcribing all isolated RNA meant expressed TCRB transcripts were sequenced. Assay: immunoSEQ multiplex PCR; the TCRdb copy retains only in-frame clones and omits some. The sample records about 140,000 clones, approximately 9.8% being singletons. The sequenced sample consisted of central memory CD4+ T cells from blood. These receptors all stem from a woman aged 40 to 55 in good health.

The CDR3 DNA sequence: TGCGCCAGCAGTGACAGGTCGTCCTACGAGCAGTACTTC. Translation: CASSDRSSYEQYF. The chain uses TRBV10-2 and TRBJ2-7; the D is unclear. Trimming removed 3 bases from V and 1 base from J, with 7 bases in between. The CDR3 length is 13 residues. Looked up from germline, CDR1 is WSHSY and CDR2 is SAAADI.

This clone occurred a few times. The chain carries TRBV27 and TRBJ1-4; D call uncertain. This CDR3 has 14 residues. The germline V gene has CDR1 MNHEY and CDR2 SMNVEV (reference sequence). Trimming removed 8 bases at V and 7 bases at J, with 17 bases between. CDR3 sequence (DNA): TGTGCCAGCCGCCCGGGAAGGGCGGGTGAAAAACTGTTTTTT. Translated, it gives CASRPGRAGEKLFF.

This clone has more than one count but fewer than ten. The gene calls are TRBV19 and TRBJ2-7, with 11 positions matching TRBD1. Germline V gene data show CDR1 as LNHDA and CDR2 as SQIVND (reference sequence). After removal of 8 bases from V and 7 bases from J, the junction contained 10 bases not matched to a gene. This CDR3 spans 14 amino acids. The CDR3 DNA sequence: TGTGCCAGTTCCCGGGACAGGGGGACTGGAGAGCAGTACTTC. It encodes CASSRDRGTGEQYF.

The chain joins TRBV7-8 to TRBJ2-3; 8 bases align to TRBD1. There are 15 residues in the CDR3. Germline CDR1 SGHVS, CDR2 FQNEAQ. Germline trimming cut 5 bases from V and 7 bases from J; bases unmatched to any gene: 11. As DNA, the CDR3 is TGTGCCAGCAGCGTCGCCCAGCAGGGGGCCAATACGCAGTATTTT. It codes for CASSVAQQGANTQYF.

This clone turned up a few times. This chain joins TRBV7-9 and TRBJ2-3; TRBD1 matches at 9 bases. This CDR3 contains 18 residues. CDR1 SEHNR and CDR2 FQNEAQ come from the germline V gene (reference sequence). V was pared by 1 base and J by 3 bases, with 11 bases of the junction left unmatched. CDR3 nucleotides: TGTGCCAGCAGCTTAGTGTCTACGGGACAGGGTAGAACAGATACGCAGTATTTT. Its translation: CASSLVSTGQGRTDTQYF. Full variable domain (outside the CDR3, taken from reference TRBV7-9 and TRBJ2-3): DTGVSQNPRHKITKRGQNVTFRCDPISEHNRLYWYRQTLGQGPEFLTYFQNEAQLEKSRLLSDRFSAERPKGSFSTLEIQRTEQGDSAMYLCASSLVSTGQGRTDTQYFGPGTRLTVL.

In this sample, this clone turned up a few times. This chain connects TRBV7-2 to TRBJ1-2, with D maybe TRBD1 (6 bases). CDR1 SGHTA and CDR2 FQGNSA come from the germline V gene. V lost 2 bases to trimming and J lost 8 bases, with 21 bases between them. The CDR3 has 16 residues. The CDR3 loop reads CASSLRNLIGGAGYTF. The CDR3, as DNA: TGTGCCAGCAGCTTACGCAATCTTATCGGGGGGGCCGGCTACACCTTC.